This TCR beta chain is drawn from a study of metastatic and nonmetastatic thyroid tumors. Study at large: Thyroid patients, malignant and benign, had repertoires compared across blood and tumor or nodule tissue. Regarding the study as a whole: Malignant thyroid tumors reportedly exceeded benign nodules significantly in TCR beta diversity, with the difference appearing in blood and tumor.

Germline assignment: CDR1 MNHNS and CDR2 SASEGT. Trimming cost V 5 bases and J 4 bases, with 14 bases left between them. This CDR3 has 14 residues. Study processing details: CDR3 differences across clinicopathological groups were used to build a distant-metastasis classifier for papillary thyroid cancer. TCRdb called clones again from the PCR reads with MiXCR. TCRdb's processing, not the authors' own work, is the source of the V and J calls. The table shows approximately 26,000 clones, with roughly 26% occurring only once. This clone was detected ten times or more. What it binds is unknown. Each patient came to thyroid surgery without any prior treatment (of any kind).

This receptor was obtained from a female donor with papillary thyroid cancer or a benign thyroid nodule (not recorded which). Some clones in this sample may be carry-over from other donors' samples. The genes are TRBV6-1 and TRBJ2-5; TRBD2 is a possible D gene (5 bases). The sequenced sample was blood. The CDR3, as DNA: TGTGCCAGCAGTTTCGGGATGGACCCAGAGACCCAGTACTTC. Protein product: CASSFGMDPETQYF.